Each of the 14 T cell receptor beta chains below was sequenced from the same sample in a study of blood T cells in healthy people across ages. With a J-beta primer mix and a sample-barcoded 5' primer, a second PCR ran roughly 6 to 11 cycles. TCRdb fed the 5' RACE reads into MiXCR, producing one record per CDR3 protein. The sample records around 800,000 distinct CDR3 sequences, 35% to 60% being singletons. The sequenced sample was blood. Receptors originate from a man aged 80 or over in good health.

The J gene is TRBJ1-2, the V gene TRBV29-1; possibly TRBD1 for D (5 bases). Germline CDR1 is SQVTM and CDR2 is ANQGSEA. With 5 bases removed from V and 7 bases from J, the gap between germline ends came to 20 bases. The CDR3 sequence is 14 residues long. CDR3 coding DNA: TGCAGCGTTCCTGGGACGGTCTCTATTCCTGGCTACACCTTC. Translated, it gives CSVPGTVSIPGYTF. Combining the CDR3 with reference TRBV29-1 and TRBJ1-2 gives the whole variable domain SAVISQKPSRDICQRGTSLTIQCQVDSQVTMMFWYRQQPGQSLTLIATANQGSEATYESGFVIDKFPISRPNLTFSTLTVSNMSPEDSSIYLCSVPGTVSIPGYTFGSGTRLTVV.

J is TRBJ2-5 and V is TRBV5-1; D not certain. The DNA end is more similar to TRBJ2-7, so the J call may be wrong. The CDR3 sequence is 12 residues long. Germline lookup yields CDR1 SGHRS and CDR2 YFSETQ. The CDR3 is CASSHGRNEQYF. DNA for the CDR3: TGCGCCAGCAGCCACGGACGGAACGAGCAGTACTTC.

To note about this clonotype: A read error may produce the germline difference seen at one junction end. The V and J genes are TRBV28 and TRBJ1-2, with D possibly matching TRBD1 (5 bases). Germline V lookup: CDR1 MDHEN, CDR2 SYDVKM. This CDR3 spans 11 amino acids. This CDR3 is CVSTGGYGYTF. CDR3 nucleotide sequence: TGTGTCAGCACCGGGGGCTATGGCTACACCTTC.

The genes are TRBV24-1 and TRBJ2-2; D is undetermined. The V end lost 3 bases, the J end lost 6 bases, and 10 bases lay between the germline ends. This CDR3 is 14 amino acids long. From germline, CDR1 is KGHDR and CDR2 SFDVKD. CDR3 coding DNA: TGTGCCACCAGTGATGACGACTGGGCCGGGGAGCTGTTTTTT. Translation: CATSDDDWAGELFF.

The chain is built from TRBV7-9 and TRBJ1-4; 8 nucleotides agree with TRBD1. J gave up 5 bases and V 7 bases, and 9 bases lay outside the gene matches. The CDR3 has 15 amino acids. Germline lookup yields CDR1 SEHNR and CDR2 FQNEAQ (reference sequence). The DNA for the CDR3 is TGTGCCAGCACGATCCTTCGGACAGGGAATGAAAAACTGTTTTTT. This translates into CASTILRTGNEKLFF.

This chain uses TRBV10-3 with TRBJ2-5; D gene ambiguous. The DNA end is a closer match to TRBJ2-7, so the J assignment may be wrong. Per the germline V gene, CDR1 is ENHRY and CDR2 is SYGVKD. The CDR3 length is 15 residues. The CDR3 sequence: CAISEVTNANYEQYF. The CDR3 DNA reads TGTGCCATCAGTGAGGTGACAAATGCTAACTACGAGCAGTACTTC.

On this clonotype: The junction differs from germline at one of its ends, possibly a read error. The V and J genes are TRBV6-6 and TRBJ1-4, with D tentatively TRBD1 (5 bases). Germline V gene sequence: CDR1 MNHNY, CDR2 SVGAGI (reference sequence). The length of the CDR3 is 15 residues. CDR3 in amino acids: CAGSYREGEREKLFF. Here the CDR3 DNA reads TGTGCCGGCAGTTACCGTGAAGGGGAGAGGGAAAAACTGTTTTTT.

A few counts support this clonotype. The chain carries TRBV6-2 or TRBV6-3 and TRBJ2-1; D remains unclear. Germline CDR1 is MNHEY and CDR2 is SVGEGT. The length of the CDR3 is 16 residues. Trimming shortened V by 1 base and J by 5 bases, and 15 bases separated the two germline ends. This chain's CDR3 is CASSYWLESPNNEQFF. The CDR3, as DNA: TGTGCCAGCAGTTACTGGCTTGAGTCTCCTAACAATGAGCAGTTCTTC.

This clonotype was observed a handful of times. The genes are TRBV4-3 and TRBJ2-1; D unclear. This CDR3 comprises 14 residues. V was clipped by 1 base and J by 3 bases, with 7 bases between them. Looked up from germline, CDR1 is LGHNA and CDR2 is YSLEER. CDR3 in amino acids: CASSQGLLYNEQFF. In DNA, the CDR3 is TGCGCCAGCAGCCAAGGGCTTCTCTACAATGAGCAGTTCTTC.

The CDR3, as DNA: TGTGCCATCAGTGAGGCTGGGGCGGGTGGAAACATTCAGTACTTC. Its translation: CAISEAGAGGNIQYF. The chain combines TRBV10-3 with TRBJ2-4, with D possibly called TRBD1 or TRBD2 (5 bases each). Germline lookup yields CDR1 ENHRY and CDR2 SYGVKD. V was clipped by 2 bases and J by 6 bases, with 14 bases between them. The CDR3 covers 15 residues.

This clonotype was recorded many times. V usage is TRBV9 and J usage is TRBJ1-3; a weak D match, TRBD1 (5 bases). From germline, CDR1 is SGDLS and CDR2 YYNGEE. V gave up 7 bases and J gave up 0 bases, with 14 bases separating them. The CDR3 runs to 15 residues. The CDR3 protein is CASSRDGNSGNTIYF. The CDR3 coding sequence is TGTGCCAGCTCACGGGACGGAAACTCTGGAAACACCATATATTTT.

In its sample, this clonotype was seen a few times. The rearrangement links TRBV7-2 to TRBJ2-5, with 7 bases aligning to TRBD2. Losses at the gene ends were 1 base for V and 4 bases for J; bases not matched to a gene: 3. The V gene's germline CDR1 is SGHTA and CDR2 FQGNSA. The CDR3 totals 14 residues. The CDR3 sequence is CASSLEASGETQYF. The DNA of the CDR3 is TGTGCCAGCAGCTTAGAAGCTAGCGGAGAGACCCAGTACTTC.

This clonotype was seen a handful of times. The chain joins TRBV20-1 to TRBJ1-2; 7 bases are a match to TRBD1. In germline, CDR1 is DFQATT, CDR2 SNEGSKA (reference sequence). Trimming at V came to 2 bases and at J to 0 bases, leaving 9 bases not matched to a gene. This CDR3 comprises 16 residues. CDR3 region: CSARLTGSGANYGYTF. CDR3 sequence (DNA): TGCAGTGCTAGATTGACAGGGTCCGGGGCTAACTATGGCTACACCTTC.

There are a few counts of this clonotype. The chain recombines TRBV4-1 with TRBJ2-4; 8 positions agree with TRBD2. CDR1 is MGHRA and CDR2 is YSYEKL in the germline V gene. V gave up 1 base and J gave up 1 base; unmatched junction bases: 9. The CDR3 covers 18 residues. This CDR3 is CASSQVGGGSVAKNIQYF. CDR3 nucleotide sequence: TGCGCCAGCAGCCAAGTTGGCGGGGGGTCAGTGGCCAAAAACATTCAGTACTTC.